A selection of T cell receptor beta chains follows, all from one sample in a study of breast tumors, draining lymph nodes, adjacent tissues. TCRdb ran MiXCR on the multiplex PCR reads and lists one entry per CDR3 protein. The sample has 160,000 or so distinct CDR3 sequences; more than 25% are singletons. Sequenced material: axillary lymph node tissue. These TCRs come from a female donor with breast cancer. Some clones in this sample may be carry-over from other donors' samples. The CDR3 runs from the conserved cysteine through the conserved F or W.

CDR3aa: CASSKTGTGDGTDTQYF; v_gene: TRBV2
CDR3aa: CASSILQGETQYF; v_gene: TRBV19
CDR3aa: CASSQDEGWEGNQPQHF; v_gene: TRBV4-1
CDR3aa: CSARGGTGEQPQHF; v_gene: TRBV20-1
CDR3aa: CATSRDRGGWELFF; v_gene: TRBV15
CDR3aa: CASSSEGALKQFF; v_gene: TRBV6-5
CDR3aa: CASSEEAGGRGTQGCANTGELFF; v_gene: TRBV6-4
CDR3aa: CASSWRRAASTDTQYF; v_gene: TRBV7-6
CDR3aa: CASRGVRDEQYF; v_gene: TRBV5-1
CDR3aa: CSASRTSGSYTGELFF; v_gene: TRBV20-1
CDR3aa: CATSAEGFNEQYF; v_gene: TRBV24-1
CDR3aa: CASGTRGQAVVGTEAFF; v_gene: TRBV12-5
CDR3aa: CASSDRRGGNYGYTF; v_gene: TRBV10-2
CDR3aa: CASSPGGQSYNEQFF; v_gene: TRBV7-3